These 29 T cell receptor beta chains were sequenced from one sample in a study of early T cells in non-severe SARS-CoV-2 infection. TCRdb used MiXCR to reprocess the 5' RACE reads, holding one entry per CDR3 protein. The sample has about 130,000 distinct CDR3 sequences; 14% to 15% are singletons. The source material was whole blood. These receptors were obtained from an adult who was a healthcare worker with PCR-confirmed SARS-CoV-2 infection or an uninfected control (not recorded which).

On this clonotype: Sequence at one end of the junction differs from germline and may be a read error. The V and J genes are TRBV5-1 and TRBJ1-1; TRBD1 is a possible D gene (5 bases). Germline CDR1 is SGHRS and CDR2 is YFSETQ. This CDR3 contains 13 residues. CDR3 in amino acids: CASSTGHPSEAFF. In DNA, the CDR3 is TGCGCCAGCAGCACCGGACATCCCAGTGAAGCTTTTTTT.

The V and J genes are TRBV9 and TRBJ1-1; D unclear. CDR3 length: 13 amino acids. CDR1 is SGDLS and CDR2 is YYNGEE in the germline V gene. V shed 5 bases and J shed 2 bases, with 10 bases lying between them. This CDR3 is CASSPWENTEAFF. CDR3 in DNA: TGTGCCAGCAGTCCCTGGGAAAACACTGAAGCTTTCTTT.

The CDR3 region is CAWSMRGARTEAFF. The CDR3 DNA follows: TGTGCCTGGAGTATGCGGGGGGCGAGGACTGAAGCTTTCTTT. This chain joins TRBV30 and TRBJ1-1; weak D call: TRBD1 (6 bases). CDR1 and CDR2 from the germline V gene are GTSNPN and SVGIG (reference sequence). V shed 2 bases and J shed 5 bases, with 15 bases lying between them. The CDR3 extends over 14 amino acids.

The V and J genes are TRBV5-6 and TRBJ1-2; 7 nucleotides match TRBD1. The J segment lost 11 bases and the V segment lost 4 bases, leaving 8 bases of the junction unmatched. CDR1 SGHDT and CDR2 YYEEEE come from the germline V gene. The CDR3 sequence is 12 residues long. CDR3 DNA: TGTGCCAGCAGCGGGACAGCCGCGGGGTACACCTTC. Translated, it gives CASSGTAAGYTF.

The chain couples TRBV18 to TRBJ2-1; no firm D call. The length of the CDR3 is 15 residues. Trimming removed 6 bases at V and 12 bases at J, with 24 bases between. Germline CDR1 KGHSH, CDR2 LQKENI. The CDR3 nucleotides read TGTGCCAGCTCGCCTGAGCTATCAAACAGCATCGGGCAGTTCTTC. Its protein is CASSPELSNSIGQFF.

This clonotype has more than one count but fewer than ten. The chain combines TRBV7-6 with TRBJ1-4, with D possibly matching TRBD1 (5 bases). In germline, CDR1 is SGHVS, CDR2 FNYEAQ. The CDR3 covers 15 residues. V lost 5 bases and J lost 3, with 13 bases in between. The CDR3 here is CASSTGTRANEKLFF. The CDR3 bases are TGTGCCAGCAGCACCGGGACGAGGGCTAATGAAAAACTGTTTTTT.

The chain uses TRBV7-9 and TRBJ1-2; D unresolved. The CDR3 extends over 15 amino acids. CDR1 is SEHNR, CDR2 FQNEAQ, per germline (reference sequence). V was clipped by 5 bases and J by 1 base, with 14 bases between them. The DNA for the CDR3 is TGTGCCAGCAGCCTGAAGACGGAATATAACTATGGCTACACCTTC. Translation gives CASSLKTEYNYGYTF.

J is TRBJ2-1 and V is TRBV6-5; 7 bases fit TRBD1. Germline V gives CDR1 MNHEY, CDR2 SVGAGI. This CDR3 has 16 amino acids. V lost 0 bases and J lost 2; bases outside the gene matches: 4. This CDR3 is CASSYSGDRAYNEQFF. The DNA of the CDR3 is TGTGCCAGCAGTTACTCGGGGGACAGAGCCTACAATGAGCAGTTCTTC.

The chain recombines TRBV2 with TRBJ2-2; D remains unclear. There are 12 residues in the CDR3. Germline assignment: CDR1 SNHLY and CDR2 FYNNEI. V gave up 5 bases and J gave up 1 base, with 2 bases separating them. The CDR3 DNA follows: TGTGCCAGCAGTAAGAACACCGGGGAGCTGTTTTTT. Translation: CASSKNTGELFF.

The V gene is TRBV3-1, the J gene TRBJ1-1; D uncertain. Looked up from germline, CDR1 is LGHDT and CDR2 is YNNKEL (reference sequence). The V end was cut by 3 bases, the J end by 3 bases, with 8 bases between. The CDR3 has 13 residues. CDR3 nucleotide sequence: TGTGCCAGCAGCCAGGAAGGCCACACTGAAGCTTTCTTT. As protein: CASSQEGHTEAFF.

This clonotype has at least ten counts. The J gene is TRBJ2-3, the V gene TRBV6-1; D gene uncertain. Germline CDR1 is MNHNS and CDR2 is SASEGT. This CDR3 comprises 14 residues. V was shortened by 6 bases and J by 4 bases, with 14 bases between the two germline ends. This chain's CDR3 is CASRESLSSDTQYF. The DNA of the CDR3 is TGTGCCAGCAGAGAGAGTCTGTCTTCAGATACGCAGTATTTT.

J is TRBJ2-2 and V is TRBV7-9, with TRBD1 as a possible D gene (5 bases). V was shortened by 2 bases and J by 1 base, with 11 bases between the two germline ends. Germline V gene lookup returns CDR1 SEHNR and CDR2 FQNEAQ (reference sequence). The length of the CDR3 is 16 residues. The CDR3 nucleotides read TGTGCCAGCAGCTTATATAGGGGCCAGAACACCGGGGAGCTGTTTTTT. It translates to CASSLYRGQNTGELFF. Full variable domain (outside the CDR3, taken from reference TRBV7-9 and TRBJ2-2): DTGVSQNPRHKITKRGQNVTFRCDPISEHNRLYWYRQTLGQGPEFLTYFQNEAQLEKSRLLSDRFSAERPKGSFSTLEIQRTEQGDSAMYLCASSLYRGQNTGELFFGEGSRLTVL.

In this sample, this clonotype turned up a few times. The J gene is TRBJ2-1, the V gene TRBV2; D gene uncertain. Germline V lookup: CDR1 SNHLY, CDR2 FYNNEI. This CDR3 is 13 amino acids long. Deletions cut 7 bases from V and 6 bases from J, with 13 bases between. The CDR3 loop is CASKPRVINEQFF. The DNA for the CDR3 is TGTGCCAGCAAACCCCGGGTTATCAATGAGCAGTTCTTC.

This clonotype was counted between two and nine times. The chain is built from TRBV3-1 and TRBJ2-5; weak D call: TRBD2 (5 bases). Trimming stripped 2 bases from V and 2 bases from J, with 9 bases between. CDR3 size: 14 residues. Germline lookup yields CDR1 LGHDT and CDR2 YNNKEL (reference sequence). CDR3 loop: CASSQMSGQETQYF. The CDR3 coding sequence is TGTGCCAGCAGCCAAATGAGCGGACAAGAGACCCAGTACTTC.

The J gene is TRBJ2-2, the V gene TRBV7-3, with D perhaps matching TRBD1 (5 bases). V was trimmed by 2 bases and J by 3 bases, leaving 13 bases between them. This CDR3 is 16 amino acids long. Germline V CDR1 and CDR2: SGHTA, FQGTGA. The CDR3 here is CASSLRPVGDTGELFF. In nucleotides, the CDR3 is TGTGCCAGCAGCTTACGTCCAGTAGGGGACACCGGGGAGCTGTTTTTT.

The sample holds many counts of this clonotype. This sequence joins TRBV7-9 and TRBJ2-4; 8 bases align to TRBD1. The V segment lost 0 bases and the J segment 0 bases; nucleotides outside the gene matches: 10. Per germline, CDR1 SEHNR and CDR2 FQNEAQ (reference sequence). This CDR3 region has 19 residues. Here the CDR3 reads CASSLAPTGENLAKNIQYF. The CDR3 nucleotides read TGTGCCAGCAGCTTAGCCCCGACAGGGGAGAATTTAGCCAAAAACATTCAGTACTTC.

This clonotype has a handful of counts. The chain has TRBV10-1 and TRBJ1-1; D ambiguous. This CDR3 region has 14 residues. V was trimmed by 0 bases and J by 2 bases, leaving 7 bases between them. From germline, CDR1 is WNHNN and CDR2 SYGVQD (reference sequence). CDR3 sequence (DNA): TGCGCCAGCAGTGAGTCTTTATTTAACACTGAAGCTTTCTTT. Translation: CASSESLFNTEAFF.

This sequence joins TRBV2 and TRBJ2-7; the D gene is possibly TRBD2 (5 bases). Germline V CDR1 and CDR2: SNHLY, FYNNEI. Trimming stripped 7 bases from V and 3 bases from J, with 13 bases between. CDR3 length equals 13 residues. CDR3 coding DNA: TGTGCCAGCACCATTGGTACTAGCTACGAGCAGTACTTC. Its protein product is CASTIGTSYEQYF.

This clonotype was observed a few times. J is TRBJ2-6 and V is TRBV27, with D hard to call. Germline V CDR1 and CDR2: MNHEY, SMNVEV (reference sequence). This CDR3 has 15 residues. V gave up 3 bases and J gave up 0 bases, with 6 bases separating them. CDR3 nucleotide sequence: TGTGCCAGCAGTTTCACAGCCTCTGGGGCCAACGTCCTGACTTTC. Its translation is CASSFTASGANVLTF.

The V gene is TRBV30, the J gene TRBJ1-2; no clear D gene. Per the germline V gene, CDR1 is GTSNPN and CDR2 is SVGIG (reference sequence). This CDR3 is built from 12 residues. Trimming cost V 3 bases and J 7 bases, with 12 bases left between them. CDR3: CAWRPNPSGYTF. The DNA for the CDR3 is TGTGCCTGGAGGCCTAACCCGTCTGGCTACACCTTC.

This clonotype was observed many times. V is TRBV6-1 and J is TRBJ1-1; 8 positions agree with TRBD1. The CDR3 has 14 amino acids. Germline CDR1 and CDR2: MNHNS and SASEGT. V lost 6 bases, J lost 3 bases, and 6 bases stayed unmatched. The CDR3 bases are TGTGCCAGCAGCCCCGTGACAGGGGACACTGAAGCTTTCTTT. Residues: CASSPVTGDTEAFF.

The genes are TRBV29-1 and TRBJ2-1; 9 bases match TRBD2. Germline loops: CDR1 SQVTM, CDR2 ANQGSEA. V shed 8 bases and J 8 bases; nucleotides not matched to a gene: 13. This CDR3 is 14 amino acids long. CDR3 in DNA: TGCAGCTCCAGCGGGGGGACTAGATTAGATGAGCAGTTCTTC. It specifies CSSSGGTRLDEQFF.

This clonotype was observed many times. The rearrangement joins TRBV29-1 to TRBJ2-3; D remains unclear. Trimming took off 7 bases at V and 5 bases at J, with 10 bases between the two ends. Germline V gene data show CDR1 as SQVTM and CDR2 as ANQGSEA. CDR3 length: 11 residues. DNA for the CDR3: TGCAGCGGGACGACTGGAGATACGCAGTATTTT. It is translated as CSGTTGDTQYF.

The gene calls are TRBV2 and TRBJ1-1; no clear D. There are 14 residues in the CDR3. Germline CDR1 reads SNHLY; CDR2 reads FYNNEI. Between the trimmed V and J ends, which lost 6 bases and 1 base, there was a span of 12 bases. In nucleotides, the CDR3 is TGTGCCAGCAGGCAGGACGGGCCGAACACTGAAGCTTTCTTT. Translated, it gives CASRQDGPNTEAFF.

The rearrangement uses TRBV7-3 and TRBJ2-3; 8 bases fit TRBD2. The CDR3 totals 14 residues. Trimming at V came to 6 bases and at J to 4 bases, leaving 6 bases not matched to a gene. Germline loops: CDR1 SGHTA, CDR2 FQGTGA. As DNA, the CDR3 is TGTGCCAGCAGTTATCCGGGACTAGCAGATACGCAGTATTTT. The encoded protein is CASSYPGLADTQYF.

This chain uses TRBV18 with TRBJ1-1; the D is unclear. Trimming stripped 5 bases from V and 0 bases from J, with 4 bases between. This CDR3 is built from 12 residues. The germline CDR1 and CDR2 sequences are KGHSH and LQKENI. This chain's CDR3 is CASSGLNTEAFF. Here the CDR3 DNA reads TGTGCCAGCTCAGGACTGAACACTGAAGCTTTCTTT.

The CDR3 protein is CSVVVGKNIQYF. The CDR3 DNA is TGCAGCGTTGTAGTGGGGAAAAACATTCAGTACTTC. The chain joins TRBV29-1 to TRBJ2-4; D gene uncertain. CDR1 is SQVTM, CDR2 ANQGSEA, per germline. The CDR3 is made up of 12 amino acids. Trimming shortened V by 4 bases and J by 4 bases, and 8 bases separated the two germline ends.

This clonotype has a handful of counts. An end of the junction differs from the germline gene, which may be a read error. The J gene is TRBJ2-2, the V gene TRBV7-2; no definite D call. This CDR3 is 12 amino acids long. Germline CDR1 SGHTA, CDR2 FQGNSA. CDR3 sequence: CASSFNNGELFF. As DNA, the CDR3 is TGTGCCAGCAGCTTCAACAACGGGGAGCTGTTTTTT.

This clonotype has more than one count but fewer than ten. The rearrangement joins TRBV10-1 to TRBJ1-1; the D gene is possibly TRBD1 (5 bases). The germline gives CDR1 WNHNN, CDR2 SYGVQD (reference sequence). The CDR3 is 16 residues long. The ends were cut back, 3 bases at V and 1 base at J, with 15 bases in the middle. The CDR3 spells CASSEGTGWANTEAFF. In DNA form, the CDR3 reads TGCGCCAGCAGTGAAGGAACAGGCTGGGCGAACACTGAAGCTTTCTTT.